These 23 T cell receptor beta chains were sequenced from one sample in a study of cytomegalovirus exposure and HLA in healthy donors. The PCR used 60 Vbeta and 13 Jbeta primers. Profiling relied on immunoSEQ multiplex PCR, and the TCRdb table lists in-frame clones only, not all of them. The repertoire holds some 190,000 clones, with around 73% as singletons. The sequenced material came from PBMCs. The receptor set was obtained from a woman in her thirties in good health and CMV-seropositive.

To note about this clone: At the DNA level, this CDR3 is encoded by other sequences in the same sample as well. The chain uses TRBV18 and TRBJ2-7, with 9 bases identical to TRBD1. Germline V lookup: CDR1 KGHSH, CDR2 LQKENI. Unmatched junction bases numbered 2, after V lost 2 bases and J lost 3 bases. The CDR3 contains 14 residues. CDR3 coding DNA: TGTGCCAGCTCACCAGGGACAGGGCTCTACGAGCAGTACTTC. It specifies CASSPGTGLYEQYF.

In this sample, this clone turned up a few times. The chain has TRBV19 and TRBJ1-2; 11 nucleotides line up with TRBD1. CDR3 size: 16 residues. Losses at the gene ends were 2 bases for V and 7 bases for J; bases not matched to a gene: 9. Germline V gene lookup returns CDR1 LNHDA and CDR2 SQIVND (reference sequence). CDR3 DNA: TGTGCCAGTAGTATACGTCCCGGGACAGGGGGTGGTGGCTACACCTTC. Translated, it gives CASSIRPGTGGGGYTF.

This rearrangement joins TRBV7-9 to TRBJ2-3; no clear D gene. Germline-derived CDR1 and CDR2 are SEHNR and FQNEAQ (reference sequence). Trimming took 2 bases from V and 0 from J, leaving 6 bases between them. This CDR3 is built from 14 residues. The CDR3 nucleotides read TGTGCCAGCAGCTTACTAATAAGCACAGATACGCAGTATTTT. Translation gives CASSLLISTDTQYF. Looking up the rest from reference TRBV7-9 and TRBJ2-3 gives the full variable domain: DTGVSQNPRHKITKRGQNVTFRCDPISEHNRLYWYRQTLGQGPEFLTYFQNEAQLEKSRLLSDRFSAERPKGSFSTLEIQRTEQGDSAMYLCASSLLISTDTQYFGPGTRLTVL.

This chain connects TRBV7-3 to TRBJ2-1, with TRBD2 identical over 10 bases. Germline CDR1 reads SGHTA; CDR2 reads FQGTGA. Trimming took 0 bases from V and 4 from J; bases not matched to a gene: 0. The CDR3 spans 15 residues. The CDR3 region is CASSLTAGGYNEQFF. The CDR3 DNA reads as TGTGCCAGCAGCTTAACAGCGGGAGGGTACAATGAGCAGTTCTTC.

The J gene is TRBJ1-2, the V gene TRBV28; D gene unclear. The germline gives CDR1 MDHEN, CDR2 SYDVKM. V lost 7 bases and J 5 bases, leaving 17 bases between the germline ends. This CDR3 region has 14 residues. CDR3 sequence (DNA): TGTGCCAGCACCCCTCGGAGCGGCCTATATGGCTACACCTTC. It encodes CASTPRSGLYGYTF.

CDR3 residues: CSVVSPLAGGYTGELFF. For the CDR3, the DNA is TGCAGCGTTGTTAGTCCCCTAGCGGGAGGTTACACCGGGGAGCTGTTTTTT. This chain links TRBV29-1 with TRBJ2-2; 11 bases agree with TRBD2. Germline trimming cut 4 bases from V and 3 bases from J; bases unmatched to any gene: 10. The CDR3 spans 17 residues. Per germline, CDR1 SQVTM and CDR2 ANQGSEA.

This chain uses TRBV4-2 with TRBJ1-3, with 8 nucleotides matching TRBD1. Germline CDR1 reads LGHNA; CDR2 reads YNFKEQ. The V gene end was trimmed by 3 bases and the J gene end by 2 bases; junction bases not matched to a gene: 12. The CDR3 has 18 residues. The CDR3 DNA sequence: TGTGCCAGCAGCCAGGATACCAGCAGGGGGCTGGCTGGAAACACCATATATTTT. Its translation is CASSQDTSRGLAGNTIYF.

Only a few counts were recorded for this clone. The V gene is TRBV4-1, the J gene TRBJ1-4; perhaps TRBD1 as D (6 bases). CDR3 length: 15 residues. V gave up 2 bases and J gave up 0 bases, with 7 bases separating them. The V gene's germline CDR1 is MGHRA and CDR2 YSYEKL. CDR3 sequence (DNA): TGCGCCAGCAGCCAACGACAGGCAACTAATGAAAAACTGTTTTTT. This gives the protein CASSQRQATNEKLFF.

The chain has TRBV19 and TRBJ2-5; 9 bases align to TRBD2. CDR3 length equals 14 residues. Trimming cost V 4 bases and J 6 bases; bases outside gene matches: 6. Germline V gives CDR1 LNHDA, CDR2 SQIVND (reference sequence). Here the CDR3 reads CASSTLAGPQTQYF. CDR3 nucleotides: TGTGCCAGTAGTACCCTAGCGGGACCCCAGACCCAGTACTTC.

This clone was observed a handful of times. The chain couples TRBV19 to TRBJ2-5, with no clear D. V gave up 5 bases and J gave up 7 bases, with 14 bases separating them. Germline V CDR1 and CDR2: LNHDA, SQIVND (reference sequence). CDR3 length: 13 residues. CDR3 coding DNA: TGTGCCAGTAGTGCCAGACAAGACGGGACCCAGTACTTC. It is translated as CASSARQDGTQYF.

The chain links TRBV7-2 to TRBJ1-1, with 8 nucleotides matching TRBD1. CDR1 and CDR2 from the germline V gene are SGHTA and FQGNSA. CDR3 length: 14 residues. The ends lost 4 bases at V and 6 bases at J; junction bases unmatched: 7. CDR3 loop: CASSSRTGIPEAFF. The CDR3 nucleotides are TGTGCCAGCAGCTCTCGGACAGGGATCCCTGAAGCTTTCTTT.

V usage is TRBV4-3 and J usage is TRBJ2-3, with D possibly being TRBD1 (7 bases). There are 16 residues in the CDR3. CDR1 is LGHNA, CDR2 YSLEER, per germline. V lost 0 bases and J lost 3, with 13 bases in between. The CDR3 DNA reads TGCGCCAGCAGCCAAGATCGGGAGACAGGGACAGATACGCAGTATTTT. Its translation: CASSQDRETGTDTQYF.

The V and J genes are TRBV5-3 and TRBJ2-1; D is unclear. TRBV5-3 is given ORF status, its function remaining uncertain. The CDR3 loop spans 18 amino acids. V lost 4 bases and J 0 bases, leaving 20 bases between the germline ends. The CDR3 coding sequence is TGTGCCAGAAGCCCGGTGACTGAGGCCCCGAGCTCCTACAATGAGCAGTTCTTC. Its protein product is CARSPVTEAPSSYNEQFF.

The chain employs TRBV5-4 and TRBJ2-5; 10 nucleotides match TRBD1. Germline assignment: CDR1 SGHNT and CDR2 YYREEE (reference sequence). Losses at the gene ends were 0 bases for V and 4 bases for J; bases not matched to a gene: 12. This CDR3 is built from 18 residues. CDR3 in amino acids: CASSLVPGQGGARETQYF. The CDR3 DNA follows: TGTGCCAGCAGCTTGGTCCCCGGACAGGGGGGAGCGAGAGAGACCCAGTACTTC.

This chain links TRBV28 with TRBJ2-5, with 7 bases that match TRBD2. Germline V gene lookup returns CDR1 MDHEN and CDR2 SYDVKM. V trimming: 8 bases; J trimming: 5 bases; junction bases outside the gene matches: 20. This CDR3 is 17 amino acids long. This CDR3 is CASSKSPGGRGWETQYF. The DNA for the CDR3 is TGTGCCAGCTCAAAGTCTCCGGGCGGGAGAGGTTGGGAGACCCAGTACTTC.

This rearrangement joins TRBV5-1 to TRBJ1-1; D not resolved. This CDR3 is 14 amino acids long. Deletions cut 0 bases from V and 1 base from J, with 7 bases between. The V gene's germline CDR1 is SGHRS and CDR2 YFSETQ. The CDR3 nucleotides read TGCGCCAGCAGCTTGGGATCAGGGAACACTGAAGCTTTCTTT. Translated, it gives CASSLGSGNTEAFF.

This clone was recorded once. This chain uses TRBV6-5 with TRBJ2-5, with D maybe TRBD2 (5 bases). The CDR3 contains 12 residues. The germline CDR1 and CDR2 sequences are MNHEY and SVGAGI. V lost 4 bases and J 5 bases, leaving 8 bases between the germline ends. CDR3 sequence: CASSLSGETQYF. The CDR3 DNA sequence: TGTGCCAGCAGTTTATCGGGGGAGACCCAGTACTTC.

This chain joins TRBV9 and TRBJ2-7; 10 bases agree with TRBD2. This CDR3 is built from 15 residues. Trimming removed 3 bases from V and 10 bases from J; junction bases left unmatched: 13. CDR1 is SGDLS and CDR2 is YYNGEE in the germline V gene. The CDR3 loop is CASSARTSGLGGQYF. CDR3 in DNA: TGTGCCAGCAGCGCCCGGACTAGCGGCCTCGGGGGACAGTACTTC.

This clone showed up just a few times. The chain combines TRBV7-9 with TRBJ1-1, with unresolved D. Germline V gene lookup returns CDR1 SEHNR and CDR2 FQNEAQ (reference sequence). This CDR3 comprises 15 residues. Trimming cost V 3 bases and J 5 bases, with 16 bases left between them. The CDR3 sequence: CASSLVSGAGTEAFF. The CDR3 region has the DNA TGTGCCAGCAGCTTGGTAAGCGGAGCGGGGACTGAAGCTTTCTTT.

This clone has just a few counts. This chain links TRBV28 with TRBJ2-5; perhaps TRBD2 as D (5 bases). Germline CDR1 and CDR2: MDHEN and SYDVKM. With 3 bases removed from V and 7 bases from J, the gap between germline ends came to 12 bases. This CDR3 has 13 residues. CDR3 in DNA: TGTGCCAGCAGTTTGAGGGCCGGGTCGACCCAGTACTTC. It codes for CASSLRAGSTQYF.

The chain links TRBV18 to TRBJ1-2; 8 nucleotides match TRBD1. V lost 1 base to trimming and J lost 2 bases; unmatched junction nucleotides: 6. The CDR3 has 16 amino acids. Germline values: CDR1 KGHSH, CDR2 LQKENI. This CDR3 reads CASSPREDRGNYGYTF. The CDR3 nucleotides read TGTGCCAGCTCACCACGAGAAGACAGGGGAAACTATGGCTACACCTTC.

The rearrangement joins TRBV15 to TRBJ2-3, with 10 bases lining up with TRBD2. CDR1 LNHNV and CDR2 YYDKDF come from the germline V gene (reference sequence). The ends lost 0 bases at V and 2 bases at J; junction bases unmatched: 5. The CDR3 is 17 residues long. The CDR3 region has the DNA TGTGCCACCAGCAGAGATATAGCGGGAGGTCACACAGATACGCAGTATTTT. Translating gives CATSRDIAGGHTDTQYF.

The genes are TRBV28 and TRBJ1-6; D unresolved. This CDR3 is 12 amino acids long. V gave up 3 bases and J gave up 8 bases, with 5 bases separating them. CDR1 and CDR2 (germline): MDHEN, SYDVKM. The CDR3 sequence: CASSLEYSPLHF. The DNA for the CDR3 is TGTGCCAGCAGTTTGGAGTATTCACCCCTCCACTTT.